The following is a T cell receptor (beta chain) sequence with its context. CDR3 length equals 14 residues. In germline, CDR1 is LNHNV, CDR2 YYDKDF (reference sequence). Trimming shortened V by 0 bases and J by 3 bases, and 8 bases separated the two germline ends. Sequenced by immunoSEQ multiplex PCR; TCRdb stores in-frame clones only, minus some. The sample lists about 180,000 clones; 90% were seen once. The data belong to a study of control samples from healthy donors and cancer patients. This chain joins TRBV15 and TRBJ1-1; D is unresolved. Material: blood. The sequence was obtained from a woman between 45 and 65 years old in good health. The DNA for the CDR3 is TGTGCCACCAGCAGAGAGACGAGAGACACTGAAGCTTTCTTT. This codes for CATSRETRDTEAFF.